The 5 T cell receptor beta chains in this list originate from one sample, sequenced in a study of prognosis after radiotherapy for stage I lung cancer. Genomic DNA served as the source from which two-round multiplex PCR generated TCR beta CDR3 amplicons. The use of primers specific to each TRBV and TRBJ gene characterized first-round PCR. TCRdb ran MiXCR on the multiplex PCR reads and lists one entry per CDR3 protein. This table holds under 35,000 distinct CDR3 sequences, 42% found once. This specimen was PBMCs, taken before or after stereotactic body radiation therapy (not recorded which). These receptors were collected from a donor over 45 with non-small cell lung cancer.

This clonotype was seen at least ten times. V is TRBV13 and J is TRBJ2-5, with TRBD2 matching 10 bases. J lost 3 bases, V lost 5 bases, and 9 bases had no gene match. The CDR3 extends over 16 amino acids. Germline loops: CDR1 PRHDT, CDR2 FYEKMQ (reference sequence). DNA of the CDR3: TGTGCCAGCAGCCCCAGGACTAGCGGTTATGAAGAGACCCAGTACTTC. It codes for CASSPRTSGYEETQYF.

The sample holds many counts of this clonotype. V usage is TRBV30 and J usage is TRBJ2-4; D uncertain. Germline V CDR1 and CDR2: GTSNPN, SVGIG (reference sequence). The V end was cut by 3 bases, the J end by 4 bases, with 4 bases between. This CDR3 contains 11 residues. CDR3 residues: CAWSGKNIQYF. The CDR3 coding sequence is TGTGCCTGGAGCGGAAAAAACATTCAGTACTTC. Full variable domain (rest looked up from reference TRBV30 and TRBJ2-4): SQTIHQWPATLVQPVGSPLSLECTVEGTSNPNLYWYRQAAGRGLQLLFYSVGIGQISSEVPQNLSASRPQDRQFILSSKKLLLSDSGFYLCAWSGKNIQYFGAGTRLSVL.

This clonotype was detected many times. V is TRBV13 and J is TRBJ2-1, with D hard to call. The CDR3 is 14 amino acids. Trimming left V 0 bases short and J 10 bases short, with 13 bases between. Germline CDR1 reads PRHDT; CDR2 reads FYEKMQ (reference sequence). The DNA for the CDR3 is TGTGCCAGCAGCTTAGGCGTCCTCCGCCCGGAGCAGTTCTTC. This encodes CASSLGVLRPEQFF.

A note on this clonotype: A much larger clone lies a single base off, so this may be a read error. This chain links TRBV5-1 with TRBJ2-5; D possibly corresponds to TRBD2 (6 bases). The CDR3 length is 13 residues. Per the germline V gene, CDR1 is SGHRS and CDR2 is YFSETQ. The CDR3: CASSLELATTRYF. CDR3 coding DNA: TGCGCCAGCAGCTTGGAACTAGCTACGACCCGGTACTTC.

This clonotype was counted at least ten times. This chain uses TRBV6-2 or TRBV6-3 with TRBJ1-4; 9 bases line up with TRBD1. V was pared by 5 bases and J by 4 bases, with 11 bases of the junction left unmatched. Germline loops: CDR1 MNHEY, CDR2 SVGEGT. CDR3 size: 17 residues. CDR3 loop: CASSEKGQGYGNEKLFF. For the CDR3, the DNA is TGTGCCAGCAGTGAAAAGGGACAGGGTTACGGTAATGAAAAACTGTTTTTT.